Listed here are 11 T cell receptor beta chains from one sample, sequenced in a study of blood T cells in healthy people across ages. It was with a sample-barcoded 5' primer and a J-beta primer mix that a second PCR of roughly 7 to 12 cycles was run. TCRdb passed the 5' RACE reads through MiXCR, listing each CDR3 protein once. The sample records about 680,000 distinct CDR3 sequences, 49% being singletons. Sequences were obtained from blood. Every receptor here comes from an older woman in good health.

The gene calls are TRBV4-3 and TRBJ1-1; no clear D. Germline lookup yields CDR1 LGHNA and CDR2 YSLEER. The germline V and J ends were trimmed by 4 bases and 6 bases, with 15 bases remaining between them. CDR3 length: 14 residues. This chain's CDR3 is CASSPTLFKSEAFF. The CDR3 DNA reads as TGCGCCAGCAGCCCCACTCTATTTAAGTCTGAAGCTTTCTTT.

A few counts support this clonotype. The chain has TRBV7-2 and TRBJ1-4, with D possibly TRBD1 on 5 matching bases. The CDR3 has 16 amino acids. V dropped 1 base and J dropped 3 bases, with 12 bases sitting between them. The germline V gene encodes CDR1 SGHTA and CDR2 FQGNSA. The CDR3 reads CASSLGLTVPNEKLFF. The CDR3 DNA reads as TGTGCCAGCAGCTTAGGGCTGACAGTACCTAATGAAAAACTGTTTTTT.

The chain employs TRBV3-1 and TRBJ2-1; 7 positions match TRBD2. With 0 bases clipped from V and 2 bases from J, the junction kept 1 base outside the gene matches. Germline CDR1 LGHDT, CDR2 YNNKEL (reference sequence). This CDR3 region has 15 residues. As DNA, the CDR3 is TGTGCCAGCAGCCAAGACGGACTAGCCTACAATGAGCAGTTCTTC. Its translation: CASSQDGLAYNEQFF.

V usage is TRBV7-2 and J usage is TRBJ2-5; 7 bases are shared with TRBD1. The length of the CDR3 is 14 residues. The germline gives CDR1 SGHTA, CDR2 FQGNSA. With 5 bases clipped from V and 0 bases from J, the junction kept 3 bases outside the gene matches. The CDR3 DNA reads TGTGCCAGCAGCCGGGGACAGAACCAAGAGACCCAGTACTTC. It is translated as CASSRGQNQETQYF.

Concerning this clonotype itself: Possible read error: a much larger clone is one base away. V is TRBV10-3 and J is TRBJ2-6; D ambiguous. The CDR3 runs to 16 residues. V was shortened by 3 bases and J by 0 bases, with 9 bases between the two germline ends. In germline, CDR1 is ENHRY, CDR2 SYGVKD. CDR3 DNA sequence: TGTGCCATCAGTGAAAGGAGCAGCTCTGGGGCCAACGTCCTGACTTTC. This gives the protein CAISERSSSGANVLTF.

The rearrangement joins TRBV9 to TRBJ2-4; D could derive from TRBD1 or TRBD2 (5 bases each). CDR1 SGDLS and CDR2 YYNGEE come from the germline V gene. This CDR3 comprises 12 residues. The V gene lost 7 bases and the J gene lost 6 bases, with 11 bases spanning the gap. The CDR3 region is CASPPGGNIQYF. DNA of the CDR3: TGTGCCAGCCCCCCTGGGGGAAACATTCAGTACTTC.

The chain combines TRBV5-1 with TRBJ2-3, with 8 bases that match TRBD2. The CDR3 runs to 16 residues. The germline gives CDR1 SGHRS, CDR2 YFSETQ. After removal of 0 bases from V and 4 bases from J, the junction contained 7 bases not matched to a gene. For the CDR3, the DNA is TGCGCCAGCAGCTTGGATATGGCGGGAGGCCCAGATACGCAGTATTTT. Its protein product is CASSLDMAGGPDTQYF. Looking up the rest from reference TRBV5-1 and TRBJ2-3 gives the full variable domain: KAGVTQTPRYLIKTRGQQVTLSCSPISGHRSVSWYQQTPGQGLQFLFEYFSETQRNKGNFPGRFSGRQFSNSRSEMNVSTLELGDSALYLCASSLDMAGGPDTQYFGPGTRLTVL.

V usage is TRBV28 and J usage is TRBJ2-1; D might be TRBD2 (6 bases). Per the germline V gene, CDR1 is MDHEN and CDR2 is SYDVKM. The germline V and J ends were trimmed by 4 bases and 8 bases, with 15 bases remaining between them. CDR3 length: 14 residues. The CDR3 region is CASSSTSLMDEQFF. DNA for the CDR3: TGTGCCAGCAGTTCTACTAGCCTCATGGATGAGCAGTTCTTC.

CDR3 in amino acids: CSAFSGLAGVVGETQYF. CDR3 nucleotide sequence: TGCAGTGCCTTCTCCGGACTAGCGGGAGTTGTAGGAGAGACCCAGTACTTC. This sequence joins TRBV20-1 and TRBJ2-5; 13 nucleotides align to TRBD2. CDR3 size: 17 residues. Germline-derived CDR1 and CDR2 are DFQATT and SNEGSKA (reference sequence). The trim removed 6 bases at V and 4 bases at J, leaving 14 bases unmatched.

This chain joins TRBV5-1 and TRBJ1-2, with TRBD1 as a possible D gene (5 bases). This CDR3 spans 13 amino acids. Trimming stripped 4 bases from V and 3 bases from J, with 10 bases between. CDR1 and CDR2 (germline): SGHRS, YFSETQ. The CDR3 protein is CASSEMGDYGYTF. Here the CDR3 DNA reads TGCGCCAGCAGCGAAATGGGGGACTATGGCTACACCTTC.

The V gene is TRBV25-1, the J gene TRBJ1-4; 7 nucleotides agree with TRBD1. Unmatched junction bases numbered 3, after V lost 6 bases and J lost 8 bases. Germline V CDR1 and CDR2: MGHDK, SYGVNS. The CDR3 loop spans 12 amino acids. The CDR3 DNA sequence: TGTGCCAGCAGACAGGGGCGGGAAAAACTGTTTTTT. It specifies CASRQGREKLFF.